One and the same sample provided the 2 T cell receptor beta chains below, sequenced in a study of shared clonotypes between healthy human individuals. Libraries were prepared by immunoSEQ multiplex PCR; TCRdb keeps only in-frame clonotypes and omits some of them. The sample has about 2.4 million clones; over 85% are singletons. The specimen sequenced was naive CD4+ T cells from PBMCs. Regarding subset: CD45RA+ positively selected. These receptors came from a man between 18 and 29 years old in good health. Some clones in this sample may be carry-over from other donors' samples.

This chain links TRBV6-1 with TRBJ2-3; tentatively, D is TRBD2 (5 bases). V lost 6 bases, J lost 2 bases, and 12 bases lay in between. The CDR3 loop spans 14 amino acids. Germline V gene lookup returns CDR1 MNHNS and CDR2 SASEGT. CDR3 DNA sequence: TGTGCCAGCAGCTCGGAACTAGACACAGATACGCAGTATTTT. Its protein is CASSSELDTDTQYF.

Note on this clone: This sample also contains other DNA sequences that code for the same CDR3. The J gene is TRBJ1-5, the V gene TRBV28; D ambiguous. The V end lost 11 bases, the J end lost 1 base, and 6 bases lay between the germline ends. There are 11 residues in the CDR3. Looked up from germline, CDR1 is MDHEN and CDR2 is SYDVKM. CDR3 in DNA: TGTGCCTCCCGGAGCAATCAGCCCCAGCATTTT. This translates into CASRSNQPQHF.